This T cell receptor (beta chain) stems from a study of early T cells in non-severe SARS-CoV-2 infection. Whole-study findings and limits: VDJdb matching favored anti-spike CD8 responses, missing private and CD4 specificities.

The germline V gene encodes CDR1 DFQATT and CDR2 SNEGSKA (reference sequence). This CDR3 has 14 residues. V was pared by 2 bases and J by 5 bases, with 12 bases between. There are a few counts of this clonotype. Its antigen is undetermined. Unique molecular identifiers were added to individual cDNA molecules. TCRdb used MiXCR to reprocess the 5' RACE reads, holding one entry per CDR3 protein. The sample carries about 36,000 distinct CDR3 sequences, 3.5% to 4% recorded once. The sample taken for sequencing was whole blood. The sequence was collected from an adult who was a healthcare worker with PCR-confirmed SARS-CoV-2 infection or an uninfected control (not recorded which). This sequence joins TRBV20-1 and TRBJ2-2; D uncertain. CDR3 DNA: TGCAGTGCTAGACCTAGGACGCGGACCGGGGAGCTGTTTTTT. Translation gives CSARPRTRTGELFF.